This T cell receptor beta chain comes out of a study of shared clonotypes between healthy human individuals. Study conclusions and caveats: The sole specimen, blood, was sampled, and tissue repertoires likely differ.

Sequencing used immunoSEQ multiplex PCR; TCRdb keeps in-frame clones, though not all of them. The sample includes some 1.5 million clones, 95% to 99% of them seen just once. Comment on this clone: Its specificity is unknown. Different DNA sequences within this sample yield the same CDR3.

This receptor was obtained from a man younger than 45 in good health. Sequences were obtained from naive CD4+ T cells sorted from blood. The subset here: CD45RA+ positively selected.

The chain's CDR3 is CASSFGQGPDTQYF. The CDR3 region has the DNA TGCGCCAGCAGCTTTGGACAGGGACCAGATACGCAGTATTTT. The chain has TRBV5-1 and TRBJ2-3; TRBD1 agrees at 8 bases. Germline values: CDR1 SGHRS, CDR2 YFSETQ. The CDR3 is 14 amino acids. Trimming removed 2 bases from V and 4 bases from J; junction bases left unmatched: 3.